Listed here is a single T cell receptor (beta chain). What it recognizes is unknown. TCRdb re-called the RT-PCR reads through MiXCR, storing one row per CDR3 protein. The sample yields about 520,000 distinct CDR3 sequences, 6% to 9% seen once. The sample originates from a study of response to subunit inactivated influenza vaccine. Broader study findings: Each seasonal influenza vaccination, the authors suggested, recruits few new T cells.

Sequencing was performed on PBMCs from blood, taken around 2 years after vaccination. The source is a man aged 45 to 75 who received an inactivated influenza vaccine.

In DNA form, the CDR3 reads TGCGCCAGCAGCTTGGAATATGGGGGCAATCAGCCCCAGCATTTT. This gives the protein CASSLEYGGNQPQHF. The chain uses TRBV5-1 and TRBJ1-5; D is unresolved. Between the trimmed V and J ends, which lost 0 bases and 2 bases, there was a span of 9 bases. Germline V lookup: CDR1 SGHRS, CDR2 YFSETQ. This CDR3 has 15 residues.